Described below is a single TCR beta chain sequence and its context. Its antigen is not identified. The data derive from a study of T cell responses to AZD1222 COVID-19 vaccine. Study overall: Second-dose recipients at about 4 or about 12 weeks were treated as one pooled group.

Study-level findings and limits: Sampling captured repertoires only after the peak T cell response. Spike-specific TCR repertoires showed rising breadth and depth after two AZD1222 doses. White British people made up most donors, females outnumbered males, and clonal diversity was possibly underestimated.

The method was immunoSEQ multiplex PCR; TCRdb's version includes in-frame clones alone and lacks a portion of them. The table lists about 120,000 clones, about nine tenths of them singletons. Trimming removed 7 bases from V and 3 bases from J, with 16 bases in between. The CDR3 extends over 15 amino acids. Per the germline V gene, CDR1 is SNHLY and CDR2 is FYNNEI. The sequence was obtained from an adult in good health. The source material was peripheral blood, sampled on day 0 of AZD1222 vaccination. The chain has TRBV2 and TRBJ1-3; D is possibly TRBD1 (6 bases). This chain's CDR3 is CASTIGGSYGNTIYF. The CDR3 DNA sequence: TGTGCCAGCACCATAGGGGGATCGTATGGAAACACCATATATTTT.